These T cell receptor beta chains were read from a single sample in a study of blood T cells in healthy people across ages. TCRdb redid the calling of the 5' RACE reads with MiXCR, one entry per CDR3 protein. The sample holds approximately 880,000 distinct CDR3 sequences, roughly 43% seen once. The sequenced sample consisted of blood. The receptor set was obtained from a man aged 25 to 45 in good health. Both conserved end residues are trimmed from each CDR3.

V	J	CDR3
TRBV4-3	TRBJ1-1	ASSQASITEAF
TRBV7-2	TRBJ2-3	ASSPSYGRVDTQY
TRBV28	TRBJ2-1	ASSLETGSAYNEQF
TRBV3-1	TRBJ2-1	ASSQDIGPGRETQF
TRBV29-1	TRBJ2-7	SADPTGSSGRRY
TRBV4-3	TRBJ1-1	ASSQEYEVGFDEAF
TRBV4-2	TRBJ2-5	ASSQGSAETQY
TRBV4-2	TRBJ1-1	ASSQDVGTEAF
TRBV20-1	TRBJ2-7	RPGGSYEQY
TRBV7-6	TRBJ1-5	ASSHPGLNQPQH
TRBV30	TRBJ1-2	AWSVRARPSLRYT
TRBV27	TRBJ2-5	ASSLRPGPGQETQY
TRBV7-2	TRBJ2-1	ASSFSSEEQF
TRBV6-2/TRBV6-3	TRBJ2-3	ASSKTSGGDTQY
TRBV6-6	TRBJ1-2	ASNHREPYGYT
TRBV6-5	.	ASSPHGTGGNEQY
TRBV12-3/TRBV12-4	TRBJ2-3	ATLKTGSESDTQY
TRBV4-3	TRBJ1-2	ASSQRTESYYGYT
TRBV2	TRBJ2-7	ASHERGISYEQY
TRBV6-2/TRBV6-3	TRBJ2-5	ASSYSNRGRTQY
TRBV6-6	TRBJ1-6	ASRPGQGSSYNSPLH
TRBV5-1	TRBJ2-7	ASSLVGTSGSTYEQY
TRBV6-1	.	ASSEVQGMRETQY
TRBV27	TRBJ1-2	ASSLIQGRNLYGYT
TRBV6-1	TRBJ2-1	ASSPYKPTGPSYNEQF
TRBV5-1	.	ASSLGTSFNEQY
TRBV4-3	TRBJ2-5	ASSQESGRLGEQY
TRBV28	TRBJ2-7	ASTRTAFTRGGEQY
TRBV21-1	TRBJ1-1	ASSSLSKNTEAF
TRBV5-1	TRBJ2-3	ASSAGEGGGDTQY
TRBV14	.	ASSQFDGPYEQY
TRBV4-2	TRBJ2-3	ASSRGSTSGTDTQY
TRBV6-5	TRBJ2-1	ASKERGSSYNEQF
TRBV3-1	TRBJ2-7	ASSQDRRGQGFSYEQY
TRBV4-1	TRBJ2-3	ASSQDPALIRY
TRBV2	TRBJ2-3	ASIRGLADTQY
TRBV4-3	TRBJ1-5	APKHQPQH
TRBV29-1	TRBJ1-2	SVEDTGTGGRYGYT
TRBV20-1	TRBJ1-5	SARVGGTGNQPQH
TRBV5-1	TRBJ2-2	ASSWMSGTGELF
TRBV27	TRBJ2-7	ASGYGNSYEQY
TRBV20-1	.	SARIPQGWDEQY
TRBV27	TRBJ2-7	ASSLNGGRNSYEQY
TRBV7-9	TRBJ2-4	ASSFEGQGHIQY
TRBV3-1	TRBJ2-1	ASSKDRGYEQF
TRBV5-1	TRBJ2-7	ASRLVGEDEQY
TRBV2	TRBJ2-6	ASMVSGANVLT
TRBV5-5	TRBJ2-7	ASIRIYEQY
TRBV6-5	TRBJ2-5	ASLAGLVQETQY
TRBV2	TRBJ2-3	ASSGDVSTDTQY
TRBV5-1	TRBJ2-7	ASSSYTGSYEQY